The next 5 T cell receptor beta chains were all read from a single sample in a study of tumor-infiltrating lymphocytes in primary liver carcinoma. A constant-region primer primed TCR beta cDNA synthesis from 450 to 550 ng of total RNA. Generation of the TCR beta libraries relied on three nested multiplex PCR rounds using slightly modified ARM-PCR. In the first two PCR rounds, TRBV1-TRBV30 forward primers were paired with a C-beta reverse primer, and each round lasted about 9 cycles. TCRdb ran MiXCR on the multiplex PCR reads and lists one entry per CDR3 protein. The data contain 45,000 to 65,000 distinct CDR3 sequences, around 77% of them seen just once; the ten biggest clones take up around 22%. Investigators took RNA and DNA out together from approximately 22-30 mg of unsorted bulk tissue. The specimen was liver tumor tissue from sampling region 5. The subset: tumor region T5, tumor centre. These receptors were taken from a man aged 40-50 years with primary liver carcinoma and hepatitis B virus infection.

This clonotype was recorded once. Since no conserved phenylalanine or tryptophan closes the CDR3, a read error is the likely cause. This chain joins TRBV29-1 and TRBJ2-5; no clear D. The length of the CDR3 is 12 residues. The ends were cut back, 6 bases at V and 5 bases at J, with 13 bases in the middle. Germline V gene lookup returns CDR1 SQVTM and CDR2 ANQGSEA. The chain's CDR3 is CSVLTRMETQYS. The CDR3 DNA follows: TGCAGCGTCCTAACACGGATGGAGACCCAGTACTCC.

The table lists this clonotype with many counts. The chain has TRBV24-1 and TRBJ2-1, with TRBD1 matching 11 bases. The CDR3 is 17 amino acids. Germline loops: CDR1 KGHDR, CDR2 SFDVKD. V trimming: 4 bases; J trimming: 4 bases; junction bases outside the gene matches: 8. As DNA, the CDR3 is TGTGCCACCAGTGACCCCTCCGGGACAGGGGGTTACAATGAGCAGTTCTTC. Protein sequence: CATSDPSGTGGYNEQFF.

The V gene is TRBV19, the J gene TRBJ2-1; D is uncertain. Matching the DNA end better, TRBJ2-7 makes the J call doubtful. This CDR3 has 11 residues. Germline CDR1 LNHDA, CDR2 SQIVND (reference sequence). This CDR3 reads CASQAYNEQYF. CDR3 nucleotide sequence: TGTGCGAGCCAGGCCTACAATGAGCAGTACTTC.

The CDR3 is CASSYLAGVSNQPQHF. For the CDR3, the DNA is TGTGCCAGCAGTTATTTGGCGGGGGTTAGCAATCAGCCCCAGCATTTT. The V and J genes are TRBV6-5 and TRBJ1-5; possibly TRBD1 for D (5 bases). CDR3 length: 16 amino acids. V was shortened by 3 bases and J by 0 bases, with 12 bases between the two germline ends. Germline CDR1 is MNHEY and CDR2 is SVGAGI.

In this sample, this clonotype turned up many times. The chain combines TRBV2 with TRBJ2-2; D is unresolved. V lost 6 bases and J lost 7, with 12 bases in between. The CDR3 sequence is 13 residues long. The germline V gene encodes CDR1 SNHLY and CDR2 FYNNEI. The CDR3 loop is CASSRAHGGELFF. The CDR3 nucleotides read TGTGCCAGCAGCCGGGCCCATGGCGGGGAGCTGTTTTTT.